A selection of T cell receptor beta chains follows, all from one sample in a study of OX40 agonist ivuxolimab in advanced cancers. Sequencing used immunoSEQ multiplex PCR; TCRdb keeps in-frame clones, though not all of them. This table holds 60,000 or so clones, 84% found once. Sequencing was performed on CD4+ or CD8+ T cells sorted from blood, taken in a trial of the OX40 agonist ivuxolimab. The source of these receptors is an adult with an advanced solid tumor such as melanoma, head and neck, liver or kidney cancer. Both conserved end residues are part of each CDR3. The D gene is left open where the match is weak. Part of the rows lack a size; the others show once, few, many or a class for expanded clones.

d_gene: NA
j_gene: TRBJ2-1
v_gene: TRBV14
abundance: NA
CDR3aa: CASSQAALLGGQFF
CDR3nt: TGTGCCAGCAGCCAAGCGGCCCTGCTAGGGGGGCAGTTCTTC

d_gene: NA
j_gene: TRBJ1-2
v_gene: TRBV30
abundance: few
CDR3aa: CALAGGQTHHLDGYTF
CDR3nt: TGTGCCTTGGCTGGTGGACAGACCCACCACTTGGATGGCTACACCTTC

d_gene: TRBD2
j_gene: TRBJ2-1
v_gene: TRBV10-1
abundance: NA
CDR3aa: CASSESRGKQFF
CDR3nt: TGCGCCAGCAGTGAGTCGCGGGGGAAGCAGTTCTTC

d_gene: TRBD1
j_gene: TRBJ2-2
v_gene: TRBV2
abundance: NA
CDR3aa: CASSDYRGSGELFF
CDR3nt: TGTGCCAGCAGTGATTACAGGGGATCTGGGGAGCTGTTTTTT

d_gene: NA
j_gene: TRBJ1-4
v_gene: TRBV21-1
abundance: NA
CDR3aa: CASPLSWLDEKLFF
CDR3nt: TGTGCCAGCCCCCTCTCTTGGTTGGATGAAAAACTGTTTTTT

d_gene: NA
j_gene: TRBJ1-5
v_gene: TRBV2
abundance: NA
CDR3aa: CASSSDSPSNQPQHF
CDR3nt: TGTGCCAGCAGTTCCGACAGCCCTAGCAATCAGCCCCAGCATTTT

d_gene: NA
j_gene: TRBJ2-5
v_gene: TRBV6-1
abundance: once
CDR3aa: CASSAQGLRETQYF
CDR3nt: TGTGCCAGCAGTGCCCAGGGTCTCCGGGAGACCCAGTACTTC

d_gene: TRBD1
j_gene: TRBJ2-1
v_gene: TRBV4-1
abundance: NA
CDR3aa: CASSRSTGEGLNEQFF
CDR3nt: TGCGCCAGCAGCCGATCAACAGGGGAAGGATTAAATGAGCAGTTCTTC

d_gene: NA
j_gene: TRBJ1-2
v_gene: TRBV9
abundance: NA
CDR3aa: CASSVEPGTYGYTF
CDR3nt: TGTGCCAGCAGCGTAGAACCAGGCACTTATGGCTACACCTTC

d_gene: NA
j_gene: TRBJ2-1
v_gene: TRBV5-1
abundance: NA
CDR3aa: CASSSGRGEQFF
CDR3nt: TGCGCCAGCAGCTCCGGACGGGGCGAGCAGTTCTTC

d_gene: TRBD2
j_gene: TRBJ2-3
v_gene: TRBV6-1
abundance: NA
CDR3aa: CASSGGTTRTDTQYF
CDR3nt: TGTGCCAGCAGCGGGGGGACCACTCGCACAGATACGCAGTATTTT

d_gene: TRBD2
j_gene: TRBJ2-7
v_gene: TRBV18
abundance: NA
CDR3aa: CASSSGLAGNSYEQYF
CDR3nt: TGTGCCAGCTCATCAGGACTAGCGGGAAACTCCTACGAGCAGTACTTC

d_gene: NA
j_gene: TRBJ2-3
v_gene: TRBV11-2
abundance: NA
CDR3aa: CASSLVKSAGDTQYF
CDR3nt: TGTGCCAGCAGCTTAGTTAAATCAGCTGGAGATACGCAGTATTTT

d_gene: NA
j_gene: TRBJ2-1
v_gene: TRBV10-1
abundance: NA
CDR3aa: CASSESNGSPFF
CDR3nt: TGCGCCAGCAGTGAGTCGAATGGGAGCCCGTTCTTC

d_gene: TRBD1
j_gene: TRBJ1-1
v_gene: TRBV29-1
abundance: NA
CDR3aa: CSVEDRGLKAFF
CDR3nt: TGCAGCGTTGAAGACAGGGGGCTTAAAGCTTTCTTT

d_gene: TRBD2
j_gene: TRBJ2-1
v_gene: TRBV19
abundance: NA
CDR3aa: CASSNRGSGAIDEQFF
CDR3nt: TGTGCCAGTAGTAACCGGGGTAGCGGGGCCATCGATGAGCAGTTCTTC

d_gene: NA
j_gene: TRBJ1-2
v_gene: TRBV5-6
abundance: once
CDR3aa: CASSLIRGSTGYTF
CDR3nt: TGTGCCAGCAGCTTGATAAGGGGCTCGACTGGCTACACCTTC

d_gene: TRBD1
j_gene: TRBJ1-4
v_gene: TRBV30
abundance: NA
CDR3aa: CAWSVQGAEKLFF
CDR3nt: TGTGCCTGGAGTGTACAGGGGGCGGAAAAACTGTTTTTT

d_gene: NA
j_gene: TRBJ2-1
v_gene: TRBV2
abundance: NA
CDR3aa: CASRPRDSRDEQFF
CDR3nt: TGTGCCAGCAGACCCCGGGACTCGAGGGATGAGCAGTTCTTC